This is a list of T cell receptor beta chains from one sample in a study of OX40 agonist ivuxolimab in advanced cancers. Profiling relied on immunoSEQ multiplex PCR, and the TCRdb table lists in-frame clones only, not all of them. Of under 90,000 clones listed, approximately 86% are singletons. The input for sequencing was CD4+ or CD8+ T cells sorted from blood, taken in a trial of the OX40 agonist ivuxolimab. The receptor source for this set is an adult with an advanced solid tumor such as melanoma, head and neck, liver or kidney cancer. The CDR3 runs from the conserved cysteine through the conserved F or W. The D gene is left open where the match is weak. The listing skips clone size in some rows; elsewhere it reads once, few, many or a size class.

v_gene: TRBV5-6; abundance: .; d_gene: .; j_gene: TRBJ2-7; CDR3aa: CASSLASYEQYF; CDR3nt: TGTGCCAGCAGCTTGGCTTCCTACGAGCAGTACTTC
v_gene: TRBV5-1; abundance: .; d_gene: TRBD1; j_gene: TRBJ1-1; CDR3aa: CASSQGAGTEAFF; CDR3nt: TGCGCCAGCAGCCAGGGGGCCGGTACTGAAGCTTTCTTT
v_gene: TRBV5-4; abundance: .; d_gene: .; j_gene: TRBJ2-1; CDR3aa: CASSSVPSEVYNEQFF; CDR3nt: TGTGCCAGCAGCTCCGTCCCTAGCGAGGTCTACAATGAGCAGTTCTTC
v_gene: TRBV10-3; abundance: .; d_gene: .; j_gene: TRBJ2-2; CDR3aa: CAISERAGNTGELFF; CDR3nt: TGTGCCATCAGTGAGCGAGCGGGGAACACCGGGGAGCTGTTTTTT
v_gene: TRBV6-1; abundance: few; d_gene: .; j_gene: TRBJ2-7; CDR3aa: CASSEPGLIGYEQYF; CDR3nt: TGTGCCAGCAGTGAACCGGGACTGATCGGCTACGAGCAGTACTTC
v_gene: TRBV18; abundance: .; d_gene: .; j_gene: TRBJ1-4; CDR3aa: CASSPLTSATNEKLFF; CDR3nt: TGTGCCAGCTCACCTTTGACCTCAGCAACTAATGAAAAACTGTTTTTT
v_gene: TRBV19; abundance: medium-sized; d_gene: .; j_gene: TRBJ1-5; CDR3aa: CASRLDDSSNQPQHF; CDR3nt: TGTGCCAGTCGACTTGACGACAGTAGCAATCAGCCCCAGCATTTT
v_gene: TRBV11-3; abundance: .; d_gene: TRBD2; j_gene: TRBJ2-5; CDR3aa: CASSLGGLAGEETQYF; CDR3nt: TGTGCCAGCAGCTTGGGGGGACTAGCGGGTGAAGAGACCCAGTACTTC
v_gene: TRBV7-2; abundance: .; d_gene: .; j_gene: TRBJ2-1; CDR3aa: CASSSGYIASEQFF; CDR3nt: TGTGCCAGCAGCTCCGGTTATATAGCGAGTGAGCAGTTCTTC
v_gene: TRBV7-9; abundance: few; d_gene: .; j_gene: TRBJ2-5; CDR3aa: CASSPRTVLQETQYF; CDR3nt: TGTGCCAGCAGCCCAAGGACGGTACTCCAAGAGACCCAGTACTTC
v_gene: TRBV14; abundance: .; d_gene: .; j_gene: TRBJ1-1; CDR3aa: CASSQMFSNTEAFF; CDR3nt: TGTGCCAGCAGCCAAATGTTTTCGAACACTGAAGCTTTCTTT
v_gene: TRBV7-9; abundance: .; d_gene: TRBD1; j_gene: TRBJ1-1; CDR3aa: CASSQETGTEAFF; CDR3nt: TGTGCCAGCAGCCAAGAGACAGGGACTGAAGCTTTCTTT
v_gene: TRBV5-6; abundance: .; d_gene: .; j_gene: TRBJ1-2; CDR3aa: CASSQTYSGNYGYTF; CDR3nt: TGTGCCAGCAGCCAGACATACAGTGGCAACTATGGCTACACCTTC
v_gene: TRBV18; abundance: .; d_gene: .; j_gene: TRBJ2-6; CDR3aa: CASSPTGQGGNSGANVLTF; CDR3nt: TGTGCCAGCTCACCAACCGGGCAGGGCGGTAACTCTGGGGCCAACGTCCTGACTTTC
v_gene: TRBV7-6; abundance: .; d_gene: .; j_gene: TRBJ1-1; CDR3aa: CASSLGQGWTEAFF; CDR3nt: TGTGCCAGCAGCTTAGGGCAGGGGTGGACTGAAGCTTTCTTT
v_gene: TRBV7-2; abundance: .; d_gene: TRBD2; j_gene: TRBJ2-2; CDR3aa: CASSLRLAGGTGELFF; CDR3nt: TGTGCCAGCAGCTTAAGACTAGCGGGAGGCACCGGGGAGCTGTTTTTT
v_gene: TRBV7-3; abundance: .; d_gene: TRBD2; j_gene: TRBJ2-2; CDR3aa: CASSLVASGTNTGELFF; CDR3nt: TGTGCCAGCAGCTTGGTAGCTAGCGGGACGAACACCGGGGAGCTGTTTTTT
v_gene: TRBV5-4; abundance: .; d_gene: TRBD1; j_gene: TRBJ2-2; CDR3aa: CASSIYRGLGTGELFF; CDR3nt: TGTGCCAGCAGCATATACAGGGGGCTGGGCACCGGGGAGCTGTTTTTT
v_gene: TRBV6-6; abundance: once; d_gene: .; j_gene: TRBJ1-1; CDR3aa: CASRTFTGNTEAFF; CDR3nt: TGTGCCAGCAGAACCTTCACAGGGAACACTGAAGCTTTCTTT
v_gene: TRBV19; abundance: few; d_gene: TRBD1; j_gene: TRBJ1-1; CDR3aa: CASSMTGGSTEAFF; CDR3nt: TGTGCCAGTAGTATGACAGGGGGGAGCACTGAAGCTTTCTTT
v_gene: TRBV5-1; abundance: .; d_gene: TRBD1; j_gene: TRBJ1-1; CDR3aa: CASSGGTANTEAFF; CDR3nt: TGCGCCAGCAGCGGCGGGACAGCAAACACTGAAGCTTTCTTT
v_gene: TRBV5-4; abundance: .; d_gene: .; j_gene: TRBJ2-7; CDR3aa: CASSTPGPTRIYEQYF; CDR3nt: TGTGCCAGCAGCACCCCGGGGCCTACAAGAATTTACGAGCAGTACTTC
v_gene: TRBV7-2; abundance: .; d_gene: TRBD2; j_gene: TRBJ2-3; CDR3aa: CASSPGLATDTQYF; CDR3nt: TGTGCCAGCAGCCCCGGACTAGCTACAGATACGCAGTATTTT
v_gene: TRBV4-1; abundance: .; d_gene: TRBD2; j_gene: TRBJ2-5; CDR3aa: CASSPGLAGAKETQYF; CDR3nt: TGCGCCAGCAGCCCGGGACTAGCGGGGGCTAAAGAGACCCAGTACTTC
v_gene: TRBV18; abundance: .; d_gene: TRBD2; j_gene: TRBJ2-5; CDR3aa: CASSPPSGEQETQYF; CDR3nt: TGTGCCAGCTCACCTCCCAGCGGGGAACAAGAGACCCAGTACTTC
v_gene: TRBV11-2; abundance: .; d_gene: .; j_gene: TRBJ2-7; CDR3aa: CASSLDWTVSYEQYF; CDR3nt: TGTGCCAGCAGCTTAGATTGGACAGTCTCCTACGAGCAGTACTTC
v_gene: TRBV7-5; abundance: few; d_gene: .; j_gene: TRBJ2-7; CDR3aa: CARSLNRSPPSYEQYF; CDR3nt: TGTGCCAGAAGCTTAAACAGGTCTCCCCCCTCCTACGAGCAGTACTTC
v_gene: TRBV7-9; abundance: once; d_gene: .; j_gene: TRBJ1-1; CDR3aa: CASSRQEVVTFF; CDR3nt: TGTGCCAGCAGCCGACAGGAGGTGGTTACTTTCTTT
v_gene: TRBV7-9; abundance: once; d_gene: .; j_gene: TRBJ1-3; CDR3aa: CASSLGRDSGNTIYF; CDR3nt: TGTGCCAGCAGCTTGGGCAGGGACTCTGGAAACACCATATATTTT
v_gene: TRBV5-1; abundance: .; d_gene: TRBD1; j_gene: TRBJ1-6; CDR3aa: CASSVDRVGGSNSPLHF; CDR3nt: TGCGCCAGCAGCGTCGACAGGGTTGGCGGTAGTAATTCACCCCTCCACTTT
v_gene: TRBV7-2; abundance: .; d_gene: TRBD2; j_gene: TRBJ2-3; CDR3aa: CASSLPRGGVTDTQYF; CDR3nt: TGTGCCAGCAGCCTACCGCGTGGGGGGGTCACAGATACGCAGTATTTT
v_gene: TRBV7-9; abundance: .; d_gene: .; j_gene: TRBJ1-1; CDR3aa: CASSLVVWAMNTEAFF; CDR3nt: TGTGCCAGCAGCCTCGTCGTTTGGGCAATGAACACTGAAGCTTTCTTT
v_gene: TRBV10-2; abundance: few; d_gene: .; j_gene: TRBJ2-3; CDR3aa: CASSGLATQYF; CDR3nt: TGCGCCAGCAGTGGGCTGGCTACGCAGTATTTT
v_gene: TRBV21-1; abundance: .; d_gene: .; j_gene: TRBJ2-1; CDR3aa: CASSKGDRVLSNEQFF; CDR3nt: TGTGCCAGCAGCAAAGGCGACAGGGTTTTGTCCAATGAGCAGTTCTTC
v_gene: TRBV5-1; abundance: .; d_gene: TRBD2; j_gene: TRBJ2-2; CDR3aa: CASSLELAGYTGELFF; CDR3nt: TGCGCCAGCAGCTTGGAACTAGCGGGATACACCGGGGAGCTGTTTTTT
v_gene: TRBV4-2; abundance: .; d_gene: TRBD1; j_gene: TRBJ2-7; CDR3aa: CASSQGQTGDNEQYF; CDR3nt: TGTGCCAGCAGCCAAGGACAGACAGGGGATAACGAGCAGTACTTC
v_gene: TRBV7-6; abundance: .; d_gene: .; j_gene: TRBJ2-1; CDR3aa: CASSSLQSSYNEQFF; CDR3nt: TGTGCCAGCAGCTCCCTCCAGAGCTCCTACAATGAGCAGTTCTTC